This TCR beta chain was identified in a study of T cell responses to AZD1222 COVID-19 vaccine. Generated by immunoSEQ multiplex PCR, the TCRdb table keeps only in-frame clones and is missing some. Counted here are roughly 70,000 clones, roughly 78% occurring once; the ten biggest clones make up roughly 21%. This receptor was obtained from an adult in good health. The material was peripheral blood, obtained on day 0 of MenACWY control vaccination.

CDR3 protein: CASSLYGGDEKLFF. The CDR3 nucleotides are TGTGCCAGCAGCTTATACGGGGGAGATGAAAAACTGTTTTTT. The V call is TRBV13, the J call TRBJ1-4, with D perhaps TRBD1 (5 bases). Between the trimmed V and J ends, which lost 2 bases and 6 bases, there was a span of 10 bases. The length of the CDR3 is 14 residues. The germline CDR1 and CDR2 sequences are PRHDT and FYEKMQ (reference sequence).